These T cell receptor beta chains were read from a single sample in a study of graft-versus-host responses after intestinal transplantation. The protocol was immunoSEQ multiplex PCR, while the TCRdb copy is restricted to in-frame clones and leaves out a portion. The sample holds 100,000 or so clones, approximately 90% seen once. These TCRs' antigens remain unknown. This specimen was unstimulated CD4+ T cells sorted from spleen or lymph node cells, taken before intestinal transplant. The receptors were gathered from a human donor who received an intestinal transplant. Each CDR3 is given with its conserved first and last residue. D genes are given only for firm matches. Size values are once, few and many counts, or a class for expanded clones, and some rows have none.

>TRBV5-1|NA|TRBJ2-5|NA
TGCGCCAGCAGCTTGGCCGGAAGCCTACAAGCCCCACCGGGGGAGACCCAGTACTTC
CASSLAGSLQAPPGETQYF
>TRBV7-2|NA|TRBJ2-3|NA
TGTGCCAGCAGCTCCGACAGGACTAGCACAGATACGCAGTATTTT
CASSSDRTSTDTQYF
>TRBV4-2|NA|TRBJ2-3|NA
TGTGCCAGCAGCCAAGATAGGAGCGCCCTCACAGATACGCAGTATTTT
CASSQDRSALTDTQYF
>TRBV7-9|NA|TRBJ1-4|NA
TGTGCCAGCAGCTTGTCGCGGACAACTAATGAAAAACTGTTTTTT
CASSLSRTTNEKLFF
>TRBV7-9|NA|TRBJ2-1|NA
TGTGCCAGCGGTCAGGGGTCCTACAATGAGCAGTTCTTC
CASGQGSYNEQFF
>TRBV28|TRBD1|TRBJ2-1|NA
TGTGCCAGCAGACGTCCGGGACAGGGCCACAATGAGCAGTTCTTC
CASRRPGQGHNEQFF
>TRBV7-3|NA|TRBJ1-6|NA
TGTGCCAGCAGCTTAACGCCCGGGGGAGGTTCACCCCTCCACTTT
CASSLTPGGGSPLHF
>TRBV11-2|NA|TRBJ2-5|NA
TGTGCCAGCAGCCGTATAGGGGATTTAGTTGAGACCCAGTACTTC
CASSRIGDLVETQYF
>TRBV10-1|NA|TRBJ2-4|few
TGCGCCAATAGACAGGCACTCATTCAGTACTTC
CANRQALIQYF
>TRBV7-8|NA|TRBJ2-1|NA
TGTGCCAGCAGCTTAGGTCAATACAATGAGCAGTTCTTC
CASSLGQYNEQFF
>TRBV2|TRBD1|TRBJ1-2|NA
TGTGCCAGCATTCGGACAGGGGTCGGCTACACCTTC
CASIRTGVGYTF
>TRBV7-9|TRBD1|TRBJ2-7|few
TGTGCCAGCAGCTTAGCGACAGGGGGCGAGCAGTACTTC
CASSLATGGEQYF
>TRBV4-2|TRBD2|TRBJ2-7|NA
TGTGCCAGCAGCCAAAGGACTAGCGGGGGTTCCGACGAGCAGTACTTC
CASSQRTSGGSDEQYF
>TRBV6-1|TRBD2|TRBJ2-3|NA
TGTGCCAGCAGGTTTCCGGGAGGGCGGGATACGCAGTATTTT
CASRFPGGRDTQYF
>TRBV6-1|TRBD2|TRBJ2-1|NA
TGTGCCAGCAGCCACACTAGCGGGAGGAACAATGAGCAGTTCTTC
CASSHTSGRNNEQFF
>TRBV6-4|NA|TRBJ1-6|NA
TGTGCCAGCAATTACAGGGAAGTGGATTCACCCCTCCACTTT
CASNYREVDSPLHF
>TRBV2|NA|TRBJ1-3|NA
TGTGCCAGCACCGATCCAGGGTCTGGAAACACCATATATTTT
CASTDPGSGNTIYF
>TRBV7-7|TRBD1|TRBJ2-1|NA
TGTGCCAGCAGCTTAGGACAGGGGGCCGTTGAGCAGTTCTTC
CASSLGQGAVEQFF
>TRBV5-1|NA|TRBJ2-2|once
TGCGCCAGCAGCTTGGCAGGAGGGGCCAACACCGGGGAGCTGTTTTTT
CASSLAGGANTGELFF
>TRBV6-1|NA|TRBJ2-7|NA
TGTGCCAGCCATTTTGACACCACCTACGAGCAGTACTTC
CASHFDTTYEQYF
>TRBV29-1|NA|TRBJ2-1|NA
TGCAGCACGCGAGTCTTGAATGAGCAGTTCTTC
CSTRVLNEQFF
>TRBV18|NA|TRBJ1-1|NA
TGTGCCAGCTCACCCACTCAGGGGAACACTGAAGCTTTCTTT
CASSPTQGNTEAFF
>TRBV30|NA|TRBJ1-4|NA
TGTGCCTGGAGTGTACAATTACTATCCCGGTCTGCTAATGAAAAACTGTTTTTT
CAWSVQLLSRSANEKLFF
>TRBV6-5|NA|TRBJ2-3|NA
TGTGCCAGCAGTTTGCACCGGGACTCCCCCACAGATACGCAGTATTTT
CASSLHRDSPTDTQYF
>TRBV19|NA|TRBJ1-5|once
TGTGCCAGTAGTATCCGGGATAGCAATCAGCCCCAGCATTTT
CASSIRDSNQPQHF
>TRBV29-1|NA|TRBJ1-2|NA
TGCAGCGTTGTTACAGGGCCCAACTATGGCTACACCTTC
CSVVTGPNYGYTF
>TRBV6-1|TRBD1|TRBJ1-1|NA
TGTGCCAGCAGTATACAGGGACAGGGTGAAGCTTTCTTT
CASSIQGQGEAFF
>TRBV21-1|NA|TRBJ1-2|NA
TGTGCCAGCCCCTCTGGAACAGGGCGGAACAACTATGGCTACACCTTC
CASPSGTGRNNYGYTF
>TRBV5-5|NA|TRBJ2-1|NA
TGTGCCAGCAGCTCCAGGGTTCTATCCTACAATGAGCAGTTCTTC
CASSSRVLSYNEQFF
>TRBV18|TRBD1|TRBJ1-2|NA
TGTGCCAGCTCACCTGGACAGGACTATGGCTACACCTTC
CASSPGQDYGYTF
>TRBV18|TRBD1|TRBJ2-7|once
TGTGCCAGCTCACCGAAGGGGACAGGAGCCTACGAGCAGTACTTC
CASSPKGTGAYEQYF
>TRBV7-9|TRBD2|TRBJ2-1|NA
TGTGCCAGCAGCTTAGGACTAGCGGGGACCTACAATGAGCAGTTCTTC
CASSLGLAGTYNEQFF
>TRBV7-2|NA|TRBJ2-7|NA
TGTGCCAGCAGTCGGACACTTGTTTCCCCTCTCGAGCAGTACTTC
CASSRTLVSPLEQYF
>TRBV11-3|NA|TRBJ2-7|NA
TGTGCCAGTCAGAAACGGAGTGGAAGCTCCTACGAGCAGTACTTC
CASQKRSGSSYEQYF
>TRBV6-5|NA|TRBJ1-3|NA
TGTGCCAGCAGTTATAGTCGAGGGGGAGGAAACACCATATATTTT
CASSYSRGGGNTIYF
>TRBV7-9|TRBD1|TRBJ2-7|NA
TGTGCCAGCAGCTTAGGGGGGAGACAGGGCGGATTCTCCTACGAGCAGTACTTC
CASSLGGRQGGFSYEQYF
>TRBV6-1|NA|TRBJ1-1|NA
TGTGCCAGCACGAAGAACATGAACACTGAAGCTTTCTTT
CASTKNMNTEAFF
>TRBV7-3|TRBD2|TRBJ2-1|NA
TGTGCCAGCAGCCCGGCGGGGGGCATGAGCAATGAGCAGTTCTTC
CASSPAGGMSNEQFF
>TRBV27|TRBD1|TRBJ2-7|once
TGTGCCAGCAGTCGGACGGGACAGGTCTCCTACGAGCAGTACTTC
CASSRTGQVSYEQYF
>TRBV5-4|NA|TRBJ1-3|few
TGTGCCAGCAGCTCCCGGTATGCTGGAAACACCATATATTTT
CASSSRYAGNTIYF
>TRBV28|TRBD2|TRBJ2-1|NA
TGTGCCAGCAGTTTAAGGACTAGCCCTTACAATGAGCAGTTCTTC
CASSLRTSPYNEQFF
>TRBV5-1|NA|TRBJ1-2|once
TGCGCCAGCAGCCCACTCTATCCGTTCGGCTACACCTTC
CASSPLYPFGYTF
>TRBV5-6|NA|TRBJ2-7|NA
TGTGCCAGCAGCTTGTCTTGGCAGGGTAGACTGCACGAGCAGTACTTC
CASSLSWQGRLHEQYF
>TRBV7-9|TRBD1|TRBJ1-6|NA
TGTGCCAGCAGCTCAGGGACAGGGGGCGGATCACCCCTCCACTTT
CASSSGTGGGSPLHF
>TRBV5-4|TRBD2|TRBJ2-7|NA
TGTGCCAGCAGCTCGGGGGGGAGCTCCTACGAGCAGTACTTC
CASSSGGSSYEQYF
>TRBV19|TRBD2|TRBJ2-3|NA
TGTGCCAGTAGTATTCGGACTAGCGGGGCGACTAGCACAGATACGCAGTATTTT
CASSIRTSGATSTDTQYF
>TRBV5-4|NA|TRBJ2-7|NA
TGTGCCAGCAGCTTGGGCCTAGGGAGCGAGCAGTACTTC
CASSLGLGSEQYF
>TRBV29-1|TRBD1|TRBJ2-1|NA
TGCAGCGTGGGGAGGGGACAGGGACCGTTCAATGAGCAGTTCTTC
CSVGRGQGPFNEQFF
>TRBV7-6|NA|TRBJ1-2|once
TGTGCCATCTCAGCATCTAGAGGCTATGGCTACACCTTC
CAISASRGYGYTF
>TRBV2|NA|TRBJ1-4|few
TGTGCCAGCAGTGGGTTTCTCTCGGGGGGAATTGGGATTAATGAAAAACTGTTTTTT
CASSGFLSGGIGINEKLFF
>TRBV6-5|NA|TRBJ2-7|NA
TGTGCCAGCAGCTTGGACCGGACACATCAGTACTTC
CASSLDRTHQYF
>TRBV27|NA|TRBJ2-3|NA
TGTGCCAGCAGTTCATTAGCGGATGGCACAGATACGCAGTATTTT
CASSSLADGTDTQYF
>TRBV19|TRBD2|TRBJ2-2|NA
TGTGCCACCGGCGGGACTAGCGGGAATAGGGGGACCGGGGAGCTGTTTTTT
CATGGTSGNRGTGELFF
>TRBV6-1|NA|TRBJ2-7|few
TGTGCCAGCAGTATCCGGGTTCTCACCTACGAGCAGTACTTC
CASSIRVLTYEQYF
>TRBV5-1|TRBD2|TRBJ2-3|NA
TGCGCCAGCAGCTTCGGGACTAGCGGAAGCACAGATACGCAGTATTTT
CASSFGTSGSTDTQYF
>TRBV18|NA|TRBJ1-1|NA
TGTGCCAGCTCACCGGCAGGGTTCACTGAAGCTTTCTTT
CASSPAGFTEAFF
>TRBV27|TRBD2|TRBJ2-1|NA
TGTGCCAGCAGTTTAATCTCATCCTGGCTAGCGGGGTACAATGAGCAGTTCTTC
CASSLISSWLAGYNEQFF
>TRBV2|NA|TRBJ2-7|NA
TGTGCCAGCAGTATTAGGCAGGCTTCCTACGAGCAGTACTTC
CASSIRQASYEQYF
>TRBV6-5|NA|TRBJ2-2|NA
TGTGCCAGCAGGGAGGGCGGGGAGCTGTTTTTT
CASREGGELFF